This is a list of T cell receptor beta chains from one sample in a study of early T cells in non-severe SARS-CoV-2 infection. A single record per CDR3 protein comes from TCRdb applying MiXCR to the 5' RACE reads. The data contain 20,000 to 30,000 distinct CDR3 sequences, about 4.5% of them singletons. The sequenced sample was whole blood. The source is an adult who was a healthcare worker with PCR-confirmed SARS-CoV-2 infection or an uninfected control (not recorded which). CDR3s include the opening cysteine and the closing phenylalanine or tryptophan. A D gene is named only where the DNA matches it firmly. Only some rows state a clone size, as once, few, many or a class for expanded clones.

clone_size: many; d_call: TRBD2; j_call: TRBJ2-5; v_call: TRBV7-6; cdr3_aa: CASSALGGSETQYF; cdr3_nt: TGTGCCAGCAGCGCCCTGGGGGGGTCAGAGACCCAGTACTTC
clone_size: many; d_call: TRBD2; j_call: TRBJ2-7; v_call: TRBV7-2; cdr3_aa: CASSSAGGPTEQYF; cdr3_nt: TGTGCCAGCAGCTCAGCGGGGGGGCCTACCGAGCAGTACTTC
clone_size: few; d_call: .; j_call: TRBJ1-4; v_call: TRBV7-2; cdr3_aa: CASSLGRGKLFF; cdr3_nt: TGTGCCAGCAGCTTAGGTCGGGGAAAACTGTTTTTT
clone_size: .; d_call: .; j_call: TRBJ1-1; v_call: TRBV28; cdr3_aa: CASSLNDLVLNTEAFF; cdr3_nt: TGTGCCAGCAGTTTAAATGATCTGGTCTTGAACACTGAAGCTTTCTTT
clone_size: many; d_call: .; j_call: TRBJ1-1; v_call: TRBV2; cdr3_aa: CASVIFSETEAFF; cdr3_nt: TGTGCCAGCGTGATCTTCTCGGAAACTGAAGCTTTCTTT
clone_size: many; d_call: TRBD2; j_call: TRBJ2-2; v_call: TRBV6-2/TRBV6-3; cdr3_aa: CASSIGLAVVTGELFF; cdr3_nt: TGTGCCAGCAGTATTGGACTAGCAGTAGTAACCGGGGAGCTGTTTTTT
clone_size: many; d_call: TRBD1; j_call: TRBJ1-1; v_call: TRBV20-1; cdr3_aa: CSARSQGAMPGNTEAFF; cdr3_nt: TGCAGTGCTAGATCTCAGGGGGCGATGCCTGGGAACACTGAAGCTTTCTTT
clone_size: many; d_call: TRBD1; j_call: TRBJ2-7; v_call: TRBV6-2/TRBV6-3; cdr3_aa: CASREDRQGQDEQYF; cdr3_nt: TGTGCCAGCAGGGAGGACCGACAGGGTCAGGACGAGCAGTACTTC
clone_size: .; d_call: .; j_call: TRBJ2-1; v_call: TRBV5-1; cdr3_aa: CASSLSPDSYNEQFF; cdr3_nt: TGCGCCAGCAGCTTAAGCCCCGATTCCTACAATGAGCAGTTCTTC
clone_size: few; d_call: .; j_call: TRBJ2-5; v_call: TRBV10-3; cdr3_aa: CAISAGVGETQYF; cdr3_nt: TGTGCCATCAGTGCAGGCGTCGGAGAGACCCAGTACTTC
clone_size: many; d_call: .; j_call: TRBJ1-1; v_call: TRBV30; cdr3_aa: CAWSHMNTEAFF; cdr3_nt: TGTGCCTGGAGTCACATGAACACTGAAGCTTTCTTT
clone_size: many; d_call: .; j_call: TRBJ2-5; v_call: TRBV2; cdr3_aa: CASSALLATQYF; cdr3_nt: TGTGCCAGCAGTGCGTTACTAGCGACCCAGTACTTC
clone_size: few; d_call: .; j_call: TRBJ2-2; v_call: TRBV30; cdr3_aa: CAWRWAGELFF; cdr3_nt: TGTGCCTGGAGGTGGGCCGGGGAGCTGTTTTTT
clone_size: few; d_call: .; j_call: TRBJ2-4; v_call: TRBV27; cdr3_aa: CASSANKVAKNIQYF; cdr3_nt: TGTGCCAGCAGCGCCAACAAGGTAGCCAAAAACATTCAGTACTTC
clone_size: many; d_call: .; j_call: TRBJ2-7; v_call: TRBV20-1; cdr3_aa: CSAKGDGTRAYEQYF; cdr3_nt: TGCAGTGCAAAAGGCGACGGGACGCGCGCCTACGAGCAGTACTTC
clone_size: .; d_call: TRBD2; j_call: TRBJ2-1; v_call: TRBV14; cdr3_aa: CASSQAGGIEQFF; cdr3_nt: TGTGCCAGCAGCCAAGCGGGAGGTATTGAGCAGTTCTTC
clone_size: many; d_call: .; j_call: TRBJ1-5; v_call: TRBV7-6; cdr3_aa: CASSQRAGGGNQPQHF; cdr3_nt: TGTGCCAGCAGCCAGAGGGCTGGGGGAGGCAATCAGCCCCAGCATTTT
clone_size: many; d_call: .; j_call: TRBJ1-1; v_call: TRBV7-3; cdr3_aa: CASSPVGGGGTEAFF; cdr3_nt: TGTGCCAGCAGCCCCGTGGGGGGAGGGGGCACTGAAGCTTTCTTT
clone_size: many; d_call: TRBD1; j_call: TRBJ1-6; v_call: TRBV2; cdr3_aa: CATNRGKGSPLHF; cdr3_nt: TGTGCCACCAACAGGGGAAAGGGTTCACCCCTCCACTTT
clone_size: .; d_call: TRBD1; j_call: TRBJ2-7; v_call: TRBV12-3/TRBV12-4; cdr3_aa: CASSGQGHEQYF; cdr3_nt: TGTGCCAGCAGCGGACAGGGCCACGAGCAGTACTTC
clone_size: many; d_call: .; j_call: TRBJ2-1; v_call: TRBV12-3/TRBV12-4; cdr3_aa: CASSRDGMGDEQFF; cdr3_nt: TGTGCCAGCAGTCGGGATGGGATGGGCGATGAGCAGTTCTTC
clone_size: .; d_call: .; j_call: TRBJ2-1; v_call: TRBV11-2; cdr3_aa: CASSFGGTSSYNEQFF; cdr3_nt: TGTGCCAGCAGCTTCGGCGGGACGAGCTCCTACAATGAGCAGTTCTTC
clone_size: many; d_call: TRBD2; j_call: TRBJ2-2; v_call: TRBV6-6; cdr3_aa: CASSYLSGRAFSGELFF; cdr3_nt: TGTGCCAGCAGTTACCTTAGCGGGAGGGCCTTTTCTGGGGAGCTGTTTTTT
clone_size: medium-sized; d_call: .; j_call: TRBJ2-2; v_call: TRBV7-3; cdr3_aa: CASSSRGARELFF; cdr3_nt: TGTGCCAGCAGCTCAAGGGGGGCGAGGGAGCTGTTTTTT
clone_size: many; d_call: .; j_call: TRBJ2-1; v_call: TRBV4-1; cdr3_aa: CASSQGGSGGEFF; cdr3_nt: TGCGCCAGCAGCCAAGGAGGTTCGGGGGGCGAGTTCTTC
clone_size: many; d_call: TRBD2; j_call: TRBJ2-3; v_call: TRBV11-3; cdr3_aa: CASSKGLAGATDTQYF; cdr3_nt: TGTGCCAGCAGCAAAGGACTAGCGGGAGCCACAGATACGCAGTATTTT
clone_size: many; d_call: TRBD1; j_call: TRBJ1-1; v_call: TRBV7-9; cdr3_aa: CASSPGTGFTPKTEAFF; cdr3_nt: TGTGCCAGCAGCCCAGGGACAGGATTTACCCCGAAGACTGAAGCTTTCTTT
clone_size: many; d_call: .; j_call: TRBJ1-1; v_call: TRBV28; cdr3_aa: CASSFPGTGNTEAFF; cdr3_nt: TGTGCCAGCAGTTTCCCTGGGACGGGGAACACTGAAGCTTTCTTT
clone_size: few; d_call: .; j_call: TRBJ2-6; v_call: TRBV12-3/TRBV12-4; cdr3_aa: CASRLAGAGANVLTF; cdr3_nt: TGTGCCAGCAGACTTGCGGGTGCTGGGGCCAACGTCCTGACTTTC
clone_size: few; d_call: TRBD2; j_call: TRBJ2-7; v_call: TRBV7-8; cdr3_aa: CVSSLAHGLAGPYGEQYF; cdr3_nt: TGTGTCAGCAGCTTAGCGCACGGACTAGCGGGGCCTTACGGGGAGCAGTACTTC
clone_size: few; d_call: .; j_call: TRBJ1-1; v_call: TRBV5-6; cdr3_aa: CASSLVTSGGFTEAFF; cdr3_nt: TGTGCCAGCAGCTTGGTTACTTCGGGGGGTTTTACTGAAGCTTTCTTT
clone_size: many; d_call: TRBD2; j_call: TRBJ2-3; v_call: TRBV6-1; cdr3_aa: CASSEPLRLAGYPFDTQYF; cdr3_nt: TGTGCCAGCAGTGAACCCCTCCGGCTAGCGGGATACCCATTCGATACGCAGTATTTT
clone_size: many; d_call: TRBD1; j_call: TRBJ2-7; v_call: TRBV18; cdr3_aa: CASSRDRGGEQYF; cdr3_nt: TGTGCCAGCTCACGGGACAGGGGCGGCGAGCAGTACTTC
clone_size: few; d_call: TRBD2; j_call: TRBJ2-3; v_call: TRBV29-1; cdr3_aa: CSVDGSSGGNTQYF; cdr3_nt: TGCAGCGTTGATGGGTCTAGCGGGGGTAATACGCAGTATTTT
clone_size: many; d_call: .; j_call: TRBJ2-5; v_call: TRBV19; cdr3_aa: CASSTTGRQEETQYF; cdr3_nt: TGTGCCAGTAGTACGACCGGGCGTCAGGAAGAGACCCAGTACTTC
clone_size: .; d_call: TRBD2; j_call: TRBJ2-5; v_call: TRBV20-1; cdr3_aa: CSAPRTSEQETQYF; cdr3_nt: TGCAGTGCTCCGAGGACTAGCGAACAAGAGACCCAGTACTTC
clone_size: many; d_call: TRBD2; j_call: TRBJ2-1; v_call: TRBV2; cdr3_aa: CASSWTSGRSEQFF; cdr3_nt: TGTGCCAGCAGTTGGACTAGCGGGAGAAGTGAGCAGTTCTTC
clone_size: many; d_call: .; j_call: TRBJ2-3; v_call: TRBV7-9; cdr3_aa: CASSLTSSTDTQYF; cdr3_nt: TGTGCCAGCAGCCTAACTAGTAGCACAGATACGCAGTATTTT
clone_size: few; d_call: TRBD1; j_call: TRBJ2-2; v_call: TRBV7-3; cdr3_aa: CASSPGQANGELFF; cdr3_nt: TGTGCCAGCAGCCCGGGACAGGCGAACGGGGAGCTGTTTTTT
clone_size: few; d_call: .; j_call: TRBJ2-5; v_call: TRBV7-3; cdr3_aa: CASSPSGTQETQYF; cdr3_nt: TGTGCCAGCAGCCCTTCCGGGACACAAGAGACCCAGTACTTC
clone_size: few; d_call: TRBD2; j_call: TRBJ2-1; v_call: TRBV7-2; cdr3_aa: CASSPARERGYNEQFF; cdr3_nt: TGTGCCAGCAGCCCGGCCCGGGAGCGGGGGTACAATGAGCAGTTCTTC
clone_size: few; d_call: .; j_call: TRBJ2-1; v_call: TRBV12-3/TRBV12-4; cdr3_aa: CASSRTSMNEQFF; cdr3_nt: TGTGCCAGCAGCCGTACTAGTATGAATGAGCAGTTCTTC
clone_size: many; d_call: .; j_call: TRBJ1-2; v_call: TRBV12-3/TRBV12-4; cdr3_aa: CASSLDRVSGGYTF; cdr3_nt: TGTGCCAGCAGTTTAGACAGGGTGTCTGGTGGCTACACCTTC
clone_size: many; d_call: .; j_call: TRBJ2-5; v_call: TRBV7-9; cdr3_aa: CASSLVFDQKETQYF; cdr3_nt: TGTGCCAGCAGCTTAGTGTTTGACCAGAAAGAGACCCAGTACTTC
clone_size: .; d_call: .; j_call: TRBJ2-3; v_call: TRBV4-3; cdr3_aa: CASSHTPATDTQYF; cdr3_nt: TGCGCCAGCAGCCACACACCCGCCACAGATACGCAGTATTTT